The 20 T cell receptor beta chains below were found in one sample sequenced in a study of OX40 agonist ivuxolimab in advanced cancers. TCRdb's table, derived via immunoSEQ multiplex PCR, lists solely in-frame clones and lacks some. Found here are about 69,000 clones, 80% to 95% of them singletons; the top ten hold approximately 6%. The specimen comprised CD4+ or CD8+ T cells sorted from blood, sampled in a trial of the OX40 agonist ivuxolimab. The receptors here all came from an adult with an advanced solid tumor such as melanoma, head and neck, liver or kidney cancer.

This clone was recorded once. This sequence joins TRBV11-3 and TRBJ2-3, with TRBD2 matching 7 bases. The CDR3 spans 15 residues. CDR1 is SGHNT, CDR2 YENEEA, per germline. V lost 5 bases, J lost 0 bases, and 5 bases stayed unmatched. CDR3: CASSRTGGSTDTQYF. DNA of the CDR3: TGTGCCAGCAGCCGAACGGGGGGTAGCACAGATACGCAGTATTTT.

This clone occurred a few times. J is TRBJ1-5 and V is TRBV10-3; 12 nucleotides align to TRBD1. V gave up 2 bases and J gave up 5 bases; unmatched junction bases: 1. The CDR3 length is 15 residues. Germline CDR1 and CDR2: ENHRY and SYGVKD. This chain's CDR3 is CAISEGTGGHQPQHF. CDR3 nucleotide sequence: TGTGCCATCAGTGAGGGGACAGGGGGCCATCAGCCCCAGCATTTT.

The gene calls are TRBV28 and TRBJ2-7; D tentatively reads TRBD1 or TRBD2 (6 bases each). Germline lookup yields CDR1 MDHEN and CDR2 SYDVKM. V was cut by 2 bases and J by 3 bases, with 17 bases left in between. CDR3 length: 16 residues. The CDR3 loop reads CASSLRGVRQVYEQYF. Written as DNA, the CDR3 is TGTGCCAGCAGTTTAAGGGGGGTCCGACAGGTCTACGAGCAGTACTTC.

This clone was found a few times. The chain has TRBV9 and TRBJ1-1, with 8 nucleotides matching TRBD1. V was clipped by 2 bases and J by 5 bases; unmatched bases: 5. The CDR3 has 14 residues. Germline V gene data show CDR1 as SGDLS and CDR2 as YYNGEE. The CDR3 loop is CASSVQGALTEAFF. The CDR3 nucleotides read TGTGCCAGCAGCGTGCAGGGGGCTTTGACTGAAGCTTTCTTT. The full variable domain, in which reference TRBV9 and TRBJ1-1 provide the parts outside the CDR3, is DSGVTQTPKHLITATGQRVTLRCSPRSGDLSVYWYQQSLDQGLQFLIQYYNGEERAKGNILERFSAQQFPDLHSELNLSSLELGDSALYFCASSVQGALTEAFFGQGTRLTVV.

The V and J genes are TRBV5-1 and TRBJ1-2; 8 bases are shared with TRBD1. CDR1 and CDR2 from the germline V gene are SGHRS and YFSETQ. The CDR3 runs 14 residues. V was clipped by 4 bases and J by 6 bases; unmatched bases: 8. This CDR3 is CASSLRGRLDGYTF. The CDR3 nucleotides are TGCGCCAGCAGCCTCAGGGGGCGGTTGGATGGCTACACCTTC.

CDR3: CASSLRVGGGPDQPQHF. DNA for the CDR3: TGTGCCAGCAGTTTAAGGGTCGGCGGAGGGCCCGATCAGCCCCAGCATTTT. The chain uses TRBV27 and TRBJ1-5, with D unresolved. The CDR3 is 17 amino acids. In germline, CDR1 is MNHEY, CDR2 SMNVEV (reference sequence). V was clipped by 2 bases and J by 5 bases, with 19 bases between them.

This chain uses TRBV13 with TRBJ1-2, with D perhaps matching TRBD1 (5 bases). The ends were cut back, 6 bases at V and 8 bases at J, with 19 bases in the middle. CDR1 and CDR2 from the germline V gene are PRHDT and FYEKMQ (reference sequence). The CDR3 length is 14 residues. CDR3: CASRSEGPLFGYTF. CDR3 bases: TGTGCCAGCAGGAGCGAGGGACCACTCTTCGGCTACACCTTC.

The rearrangement links TRBV4-3 to TRBJ2-1, with D possibly being TRBD1 (5 bases). The CDR3 is 17 residues long. With 0 bases removed from V and 3 bases from J, the gap between germline ends came to 15 bases. The germline V gene has CDR1 LGHNA and CDR2 YSLEER. The CDR3 nucleotides are TGCGCCAGCAGCCAAGAGGACACCCCACAGATCTACAATGAGCAGTTCTTC. It is translated as CASSQEDTPQIYNEQFF.

The chain joins TRBV25-1 to TRBJ2-7; no clear D. CDR1 is MGHDK and CDR2 is SYGVNS in the germline V gene. This CDR3 is built from 13 residues. Trimming shortened V by 5 bases and J by 3 bases, and 11 bases separated the two germline ends. The CDR3 nucleotides are TGTGCCAGCAGTCTCGGGCAGGACTACGAGCAGTACTTC. It yields the protein CASSLGQDYEQYF.

This rearrangement joins TRBV7-9 to TRBJ1-1; TRBD1 matches 7 bases. Germline assignment: CDR1 SEHNR and CDR2 FQNEAQ (reference sequence). The CDR3 sequence is 14 residues long. With V trimmed by 5 bases and J by 1 base, 4 bases remained unmatched. CDR3 nucleotide sequence: TGTGCCAGCAGCACCGACAGGGCGAACACTGAAGCTTTCTTT. It specifies CASSTDRANTEAFF. Full variable domain (rest looked up from reference TRBV7-9 and TRBJ1-1): DTGVSQNPRHKITKRGQNVTFRCDPISEHNRLYWYRQTLGQGPEFLTYFQNEAQLEKSRLLSDRFSAERPKGSFSTLEIQRTEQGDSAMYLCASSTDRANTEAFFGQGTRLTVV.

The chain is built from TRBV30 and TRBJ2-7; a weak D match, TRBD1 (5 bases). The CDR3 is 12 amino acids. Germline V gene lookup returns CDR1 GTSNPN and CDR2 SVGIG (reference sequence). V lost 0 bases, J lost 4 bases, and 7 bases lay in between. CDR3 DNA: TGTGCCTGGAGTGTAGGGGTTTACGAGCAGTACTTC. Its protein is CAWSVGVYEQYF.

The chain uses TRBV30 and TRBJ1-3; D is unresolved. This CDR3 is built from 13 residues. Trimming left V 5 bases short and J 4 bases short, with 12 bases between. CDR1 is GTSNPN, CDR2 SVGIG, per germline (reference sequence). CDR3 nucleotide sequence: TGTGCCTGGCAACCCAGGTGGGGAAACACCATATATTTT. It yields the protein CAWQPRWGNTIYF. Full variable domain (missing parts from reference TRBV30 and TRBJ1-3): SQTIHQWPATLVQPVGSPLSLECTVEGTSNPNLYWYRQAAGRGLQLLFYSVGIGQISSEVPQNLSASRPQDRQFILSSKKLLLSDSGFYLCAWQPRWGNTIYFGEGSWLTVV.

J is TRBJ2-7 and V is TRBV28; maybe TRBD2 (5 bases). The CDR3 spans 14 residues. The V end was cut by 1 base, the J end by 5 bases, with 12 bases between. Germline loops: CDR1 MDHEN, CDR2 SYDVKM. The chain's CDR3 is CASSLSARRHEQYF. CDR3 bases: TGTGCCAGCAGTTTATCTGCCAGGAGGCACGAGCAGTACTTC.

V gene TRBV4-2 combines with J gene TRBJ2-3; tentative D call: TRBD1 (6 bases). V lost 1 base and J 2 bases, leaving 10 bases between the germline ends. CDR1 is LGHNA and CDR2 is YNFKEQ in the germline V gene. The length of the CDR3 is 15 residues. The CDR3 is CASSQGGGYTDTQYF. CDR3 DNA sequence: TGTGCCAGCAGCCAAGGAGGGGGTTACACAGATACGCAGTATTTT.

This chain links TRBV10-1 with TRBJ1-1; D might be TRBD1 (6 bases). V lost 6 bases and J 0 bases, leaving 8 bases between the germline ends. The CDR3 has 13 residues. The germline V gene has CDR1 WNHNN and CDR2 SYGVQD (reference sequence). The CDR3 region is CASRRGMNTEAFF. The CDR3, as DNA: TGCGCCAGCAGGAGGGGGATGAACACTGAAGCTTTCTTT.

This clone was seen a single time. The chain couples TRBV7-6 to TRBJ2-7; tentatively, D is TRBD1 (5 bases). V lost 5 bases and J lost 3, with 8 bases in between. The CDR3 is 12 residues long. Germline CDR1 reads SGHVS; CDR2 reads FNYEAQ. The CDR3 reads CASSATDYEQYF. The CDR3 coding sequence is TGTGCCAGCAGCGCGACAGACTACGAGCAGTACTTC.

The chain has TRBV5-4 and TRBJ1-1, with TRBD1 identical over 7 bases. The V and J ends lost 10 bases and 1 base, in that order; junction bases with no gene match: 4. This CDR3 spans 12 amino acids. Germline loops: CDR1 SGHNT, CDR2 YYREEE (reference sequence). The CDR3 nucleotides read TGTGCCGTGGGACAGTCGAACACTGAAGCTTTCTTT. Its translation is CAVGQSNTEAFF.

The chain employs TRBV19 and TRBJ1-1, with D perhaps matching TRBD1 (6 bases). The length of the CDR3 is 13 residues. CDR1 and CDR2 from the germline V gene are LNHDA and SQIVND (reference sequence). Trimming took off 5 bases at V and 5 bases at J, with 12 bases between the two ends. This CDR3 reads CASSSGVRTEAFF. As DNA, the CDR3 is TGTGCCAGTAGTTCAGGGGTCCGAACTGAAGCTTTCTTT.

Written as DNA, the CDR3 is TGTGCCAGCAGTTATGAAGACAGTTCCTCTGGAAACACCATATATTTT. Encoded protein: CASSYEDSSSGNTIYF. The chain uses TRBV6-6 and TRBJ1-3; TRBD1 is a possible D gene (5 bases). V was shortened by 3 bases and J by 0 bases, with 12 bases between the two germline ends. CDR3 length equals 16 residues. Germline CDR1 reads MNHNY; CDR2 reads SVGAGI (reference sequence).

The chain couples TRBV4-1 to TRBJ1-5; 7 bases fit TRBD1. Germline V CDR1 and CDR2: MGHRA, YSYEKL. The CDR3 runs to 14 residues. J was trimmed by 9 bases and V by 2 bases; bases with no gene match: 7. The chain's CDR3 is CASSQQTGYLPQHF. CDR3 DNA: TGCGCCAGCAGCCAACAGACAGGGTACCTGCCCCAGCATTTT.